The present TCR beta chain was sequenced within a study of blood T cell repertoires in COVID-19. Study-level information: T cells, B-cell-depleted T cells, or PBMCs supplied cDNA or gDNA.

In the original workflow: Quantification of nucleated cells was approximated via reference gene primer amplification. The repertoire was sequenced with immunoSEQ multiplex PCR; TCRdb's copy has only in-frame clones and lacks some. The V and J calls and clone size are taken from that table; D and trimming were inferred from the DNA. The sample carries 90,000 to 150,000 clones, roughly 83% recorded once. Germline loops: CDR1 SNHLY, CDR2 FYNNEI. The CDR3 loop spans 11 amino acids. V was trimmed by 8 bases and J by 3 bases, leaving 7 bases between them. The chain couples TRBV2 to TRBJ2-5, with D tentatively TRBD1 (5 bases). Input material: peripheral blood. The TCR comes from a woman over 75 with acute or convalescent COVID-19. The CDR3 bases are TGTGCCAGCGTCAGGGAAGAGACCCAGTACTTC. It codes for CASVREETQYF.